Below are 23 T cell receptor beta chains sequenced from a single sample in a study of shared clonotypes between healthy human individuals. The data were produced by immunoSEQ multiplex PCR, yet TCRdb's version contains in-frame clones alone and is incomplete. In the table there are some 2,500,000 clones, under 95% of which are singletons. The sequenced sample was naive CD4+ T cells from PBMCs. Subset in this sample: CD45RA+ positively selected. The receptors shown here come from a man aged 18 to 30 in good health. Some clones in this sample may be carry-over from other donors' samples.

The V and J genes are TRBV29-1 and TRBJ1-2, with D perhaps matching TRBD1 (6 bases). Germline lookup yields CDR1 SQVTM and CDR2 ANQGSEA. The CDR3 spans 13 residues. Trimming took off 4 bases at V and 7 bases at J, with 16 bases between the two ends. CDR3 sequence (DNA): TGCAGCGTTGTAGGGGGTTACGGTTCTGGCTACACCTTC. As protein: CSVVGGYGSGYTF.

The CDR3 DNA reads as TGTGCCAATGGACAGGGCCACGAGCAGTACTTC. Encoded protein: CANGQGHEQYF. The gene calls are TRBV6-5 and TRBJ2-7; 8 bases line up with TRBD1. V lost 10 bases, J lost 5 bases, and 4 bases stayed unmatched. The CDR3 loop spans 11 amino acids. Germline lookup yields CDR1 MNHEY and CDR2 SVGAGI.

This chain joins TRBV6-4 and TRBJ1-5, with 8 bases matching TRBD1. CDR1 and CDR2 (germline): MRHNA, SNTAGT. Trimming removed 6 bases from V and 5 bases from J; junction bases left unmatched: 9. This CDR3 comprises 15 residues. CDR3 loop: CASRKDRAPYQPQHF. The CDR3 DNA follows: TGTGCCAGCAGGAAGGACAGGGCCCCTTATCAGCCCCAGCATTTT.

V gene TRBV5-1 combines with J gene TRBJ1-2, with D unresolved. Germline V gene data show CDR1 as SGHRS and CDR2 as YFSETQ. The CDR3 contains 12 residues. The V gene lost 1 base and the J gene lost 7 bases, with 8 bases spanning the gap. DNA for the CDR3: TGCGCCAGCAGCTTGAGGCGGGGTGGCTACACCTTC. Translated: CASSLRRGGYTF.

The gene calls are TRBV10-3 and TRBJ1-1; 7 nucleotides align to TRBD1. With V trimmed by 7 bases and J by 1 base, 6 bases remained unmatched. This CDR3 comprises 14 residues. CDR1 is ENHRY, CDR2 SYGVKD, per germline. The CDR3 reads CAIKGGQPNTEAFF. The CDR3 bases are TGTGCCATCAAGGGGGGACAGCCGAACACTGAAGCTTTCTTT.

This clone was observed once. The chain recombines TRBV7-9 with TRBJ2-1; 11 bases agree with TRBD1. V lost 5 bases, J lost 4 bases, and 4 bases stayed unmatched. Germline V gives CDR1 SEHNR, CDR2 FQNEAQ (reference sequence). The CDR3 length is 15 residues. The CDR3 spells CASSTRDRGYNEQFF. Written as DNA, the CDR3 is TGTGCCAGCAGCACCCGGGACAGGGGGTACAATGAGCAGTTCTTC.

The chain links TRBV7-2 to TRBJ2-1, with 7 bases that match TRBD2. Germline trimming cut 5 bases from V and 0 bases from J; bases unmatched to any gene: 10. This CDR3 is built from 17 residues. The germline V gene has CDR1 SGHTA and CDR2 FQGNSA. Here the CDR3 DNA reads TGTGCCAGCAGCCGATCTAGCGGCCTAAGCTCCTACAATGAGCAGTTCTTC. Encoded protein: CASSRSSGLSSYNEQFF.

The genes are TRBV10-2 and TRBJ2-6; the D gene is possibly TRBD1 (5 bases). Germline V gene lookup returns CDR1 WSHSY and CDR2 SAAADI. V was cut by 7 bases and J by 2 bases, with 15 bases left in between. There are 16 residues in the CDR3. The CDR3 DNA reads TGCGCCAGCATACCCATTAACAGGCCTGGGGCCAACGTCCTGACTTTC. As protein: CASIPINRPGANVLTF.

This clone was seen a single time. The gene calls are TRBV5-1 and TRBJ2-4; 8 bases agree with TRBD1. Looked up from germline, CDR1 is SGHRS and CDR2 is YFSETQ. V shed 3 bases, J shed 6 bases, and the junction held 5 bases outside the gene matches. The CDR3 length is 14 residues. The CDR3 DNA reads TGCGCCAGCAGCTACCTCGGGACAGGAAACATTCAGTACTTC. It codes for CASSYLGTGNIQYF. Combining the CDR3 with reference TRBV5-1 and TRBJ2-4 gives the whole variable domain KAGVTQTPRYLIKTRGQQVTLSCSPISGHRSVSWYQQTPGQGLQFLFEYFSETQRNKGNFPGRFSGRQFSNSRSEMNVSTLELGDSALYLCASSYLGTGNIQYFGAGTRLSVL.

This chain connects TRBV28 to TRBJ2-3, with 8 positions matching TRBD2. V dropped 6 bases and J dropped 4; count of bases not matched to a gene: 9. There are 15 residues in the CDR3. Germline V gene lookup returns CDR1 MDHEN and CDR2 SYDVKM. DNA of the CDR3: TGTGCCAGCAGCATGAGCGGGAGAAGGGCAGATACGCAGTATTTT. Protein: CASSMSGRRADTQYF.

The CDR3 sequence is CASSVGLAGVTGELFF. The CDR3 region has the DNA TGTGCCAGCAGCGTCGGACTAGCGGGAGTCACCGGGGAGCTGTTTTTT. The V and J genes are TRBV28 and TRBJ2-2, with TRBD2 matching 13 bases. The germline V gene encodes CDR1 MDHEN and CDR2 SYDVKM. V shed 6 bases, J shed 4 bases, and the junction held 5 bases outside the gene matches. The CDR3 covers 16 residues.

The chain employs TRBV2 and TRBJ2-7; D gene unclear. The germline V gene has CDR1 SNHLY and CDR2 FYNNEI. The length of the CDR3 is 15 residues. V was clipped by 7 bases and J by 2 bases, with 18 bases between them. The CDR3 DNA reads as TGTGCCAGCAATCCCCTAGACCCCCGGACCTACGAGCAGTACTTC. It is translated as CASNPLDPRTYEQYF.

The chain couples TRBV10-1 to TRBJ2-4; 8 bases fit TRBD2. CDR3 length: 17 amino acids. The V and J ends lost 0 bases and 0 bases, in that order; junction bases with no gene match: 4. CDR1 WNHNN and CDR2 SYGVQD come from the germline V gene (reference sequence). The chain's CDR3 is CASSESGAGVAKNIQYF. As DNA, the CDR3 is TGCGCCAGCAGTGAGTCTGGAGCGGGGGTAGCCAAAAACATTCAGTACTTC.

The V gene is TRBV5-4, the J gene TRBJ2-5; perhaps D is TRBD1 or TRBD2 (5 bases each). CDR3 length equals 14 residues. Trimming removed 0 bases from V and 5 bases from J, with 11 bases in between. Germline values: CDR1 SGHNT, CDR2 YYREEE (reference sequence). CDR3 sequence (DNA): TGTGCCAGCAGCTTGGAGGGACCCGGGGAGACCCAGTACTTC. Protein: CASSLEGPGETQYF. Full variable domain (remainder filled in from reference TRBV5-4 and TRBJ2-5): ETGVTQSPTHLIKTRGQQVTLRCSSQSGHNTVSWYQQALGQGPQFIFQYYREEENGRGNFPPRFSGLQFPNYSSELNVNALELDDSALYLCASSLEGPGETQYFGPGTRLLVL.

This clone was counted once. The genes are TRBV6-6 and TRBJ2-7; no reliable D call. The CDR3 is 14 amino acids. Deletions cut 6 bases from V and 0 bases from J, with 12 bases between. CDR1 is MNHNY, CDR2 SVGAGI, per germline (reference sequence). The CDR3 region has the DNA TGTGCCAGCAGACTATCCAGGATCTCCTACGAGCAGTACTTC. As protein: CASRLSRISYEQYF.

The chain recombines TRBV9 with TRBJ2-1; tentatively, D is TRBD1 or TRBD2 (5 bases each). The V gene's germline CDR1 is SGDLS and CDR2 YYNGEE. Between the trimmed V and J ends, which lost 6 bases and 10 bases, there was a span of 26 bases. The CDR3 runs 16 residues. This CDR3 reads CASTGTLGAPPTEQFF. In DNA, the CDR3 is TGTGCCAGCACCGGAACACTAGGGGCCCCCCCAACGGAGCAGTTCTTC. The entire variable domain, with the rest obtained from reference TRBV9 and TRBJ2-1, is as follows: DSGVTQTPKHLITATGQRVTLRCSPRSGDLSVYWYQQSLDQGLQFLIQYYNGEERAKGNILERFSAQQFPDLHSELNLSSLELGDSALYFCASTGTLGAPPTEQFFGPGTRLTVL.

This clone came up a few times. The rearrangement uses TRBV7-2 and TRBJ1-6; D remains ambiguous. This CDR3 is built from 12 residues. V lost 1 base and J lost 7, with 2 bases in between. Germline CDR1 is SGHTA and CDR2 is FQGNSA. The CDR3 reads CASSLGNSPLHF. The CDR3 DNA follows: TGTGCCAGCAGCTTAGGCAATTCACCCCTCCACTTT.

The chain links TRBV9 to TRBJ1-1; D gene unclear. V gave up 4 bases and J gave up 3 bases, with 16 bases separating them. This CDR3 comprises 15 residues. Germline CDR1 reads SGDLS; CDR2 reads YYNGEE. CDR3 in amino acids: CASSPRREADTEAFF. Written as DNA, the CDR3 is TGTGCCAGCAGCCCCCGTCGAGAGGCGGACACTGAAGCTTTCTTT.

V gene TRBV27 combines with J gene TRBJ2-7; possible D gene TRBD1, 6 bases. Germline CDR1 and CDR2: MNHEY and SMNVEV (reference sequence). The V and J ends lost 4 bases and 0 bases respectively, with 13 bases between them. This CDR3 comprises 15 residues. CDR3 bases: TGTGCCAGCAGTTCCATTGGACAGTTCTCCTACGAGCAGTACTTC. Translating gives CASSSIGQFSYEQYF.

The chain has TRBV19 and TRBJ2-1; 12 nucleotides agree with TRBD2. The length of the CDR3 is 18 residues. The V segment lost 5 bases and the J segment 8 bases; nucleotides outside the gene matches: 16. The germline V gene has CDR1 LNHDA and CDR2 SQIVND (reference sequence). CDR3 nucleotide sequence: TGTGCCAGTAGTTCTCGGGGACCAGCTAGCGGGAGGGCCTATGAGCAGTTCTTC. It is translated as CASSSRGPASGRAYEQFF.

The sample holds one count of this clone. The chain's CDR3 is CASSTIRGNQPQHF. CDR3 bases: TGTGCCAGCAGCACCATAAGGGGAAATCAGCCCCAGCATTTT. V is TRBV28 and J is TRBJ1-5; D possibly corresponds to TRBD1 (5 bases). V gave up 6 bases and J gave up 4 bases, with 13 bases separating them. The length of the CDR3 is 14 residues. Per the germline V gene, CDR1 is MDHEN and CDR2 is SYDVKM.

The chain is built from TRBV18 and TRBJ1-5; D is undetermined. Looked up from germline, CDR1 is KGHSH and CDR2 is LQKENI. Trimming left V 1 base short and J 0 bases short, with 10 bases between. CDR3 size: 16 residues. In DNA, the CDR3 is TGTGCCAGCTCACCACGGTCAGAAAATAGCAATCAGCCCCAGCATTTT. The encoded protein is CASSPRSENSNQPQHF.

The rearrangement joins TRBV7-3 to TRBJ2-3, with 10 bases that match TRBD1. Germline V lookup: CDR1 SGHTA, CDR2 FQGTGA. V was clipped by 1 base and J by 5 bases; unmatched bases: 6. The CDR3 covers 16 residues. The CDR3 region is CASSLRDRGQGDTQYF. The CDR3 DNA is TGTGCCAGCAGCTTAAGAGACAGGGGGCAGGGAGATACGCAGTATTTT.